This T cell receptor (beta chain) was identified during a study of blood T cell repertoires in COVID-19 (dated by TCRdb to the early 2020s). Regarding the complete study: The collaborator samples originated in the United States, Italy and Spain and spanned the acute and convalescent phases of COVID-19. The material from the prospective study consisted of cDNA or gDNA derived from T cells, B-cell-depleted T cells, or PBMCs. Deeply sampled blood TCRbeta repertoires from subjects exposed to, actively infected with, or recovered from COVID-19 were included in the dataset. The repertoires were released in a freely available public database meant as a resource for research on the immune response to SARS-CoV-2. The samples were drawn from two sources: the first 160 participants of the ongoing ImmuneRACE study, and 1,000 to 1,500 subjects contributed by 6 global collaborators. Sample metadata almost always included a de-identified subject ID, COVID-19 status, age in years and sex. Where available, HLA class I and class II types were obtained from metadata supplied by the sample provider rather than from assay-based typing. Summary of the overall study and its limitations: The quantity of clinical and demographic metadata differed by source and by participant and was supplied without curation.

CDR1 KGHSH and CDR2 LQKENI were looked up in the germline V gene. Reading from cysteine to phenylalanine, the CDR3 counts 17 amino acids. The sequence is cut down to CDR3 DNA, 51 bases in frame from base 1. Clipping removes 4 bases from V and 0 bases from J, with 9 as the unmatched junction base count. Participants in the prospective study were aged roughly 18 to 89 years, lived in 20 to 30 United States geographic areas, and enrolled through a virtual design. To assign participants to cohorts, the prospective study relied on clinical history that participants themselves reported in a screening survey and a study questionnaire. A participant counted as exposed if, within 2 weeks of entering the study, that participant had been in contact with someone who had a PCR-confirmed or clinician-diagnosed COVID-19 case. Mobile phlebotomists in the prospective study collected whole blood, serum and a nasopharyngeal or oropharyngeal swab from every participant. Participants in the prospective study had the option to provide additional blood draws and questionnaires over a roughly two-month period. Prospective study blood samples were shipped either frozen or at room temperature before DNA extraction.

The immunoSEQ Assay, a bias-controlled multiplex PCR, was used to amplify TCRbeta CDR3 regions from genomic DNA. On the study's bioinformatics: The number of nucleated cells in each sample was estimated by amplification of reference gene primers within the assay. To quantify the absolute abundance of each unique TCRbeta CDR3 rearrangement, sequence reads were collapsed and filtered. Productive Simpson clonality was computed per sample as the square root of Simpson's diversity index over productive rearrangements. TCRdb carries this immuneACCESS record with in-frame sequences only. Its versions omit some clonotypes, under half of them owing to an unresolved V gene in the studies checked, with the rest unexplained. V and J calls and clone size come straight from that table; D and trimming were deduced from the DNA. The sample data list some 240,000 clones, and around nine tenths of these were observed just once. The biggest ten clones account for over 3% of the sample.

This clone showed up just once. The antigen it binds to is not known. No much larger clone exists at a distance of one base, and base qualities are not known. The source is a woman in her forties who had been exposed to COVID-19. The specimen was PBMCs or T cells enriched from blood (not recorded which). The rearrangement combines TRBV18 with TRBJ1-1, and TRBD1 matches 9 of the central bases. The CDR3 reads as follows: CASSRDRVQVLNTEAFF. The nucleotide sequence reads as follows: TGTGCCAGCTCACGGGACAGGGTTCAGGTTCTGAACACTGAAGCTTTCTTT.